The present T cell receptor beta chain was sequenced within a study of Ad26.COV2.S vaccination and SARS-CoV-2 variants. The treatment: some 20 received Ad26.COV2.S at low or high dose, single or two shots; several received placebo; per-sample allocation not given. Samples analyzed were those drawn on day 63 after the first vaccine or placebo injection. A Boston donor was an adult aged 18-55 years. This vaccine is an Ad26 vector that expresses the Wuhan-strain SARS-CoV-2 spike. Broader study findings: Researchers cautioned that TCR breadth and depth analyses may have underestimated total T cell responses. Non-spike TCR breadth was similar in vaccine and placebo recipients.

The germline gives CDR1 MGHDK, CDR2 SYGVNS. This CDR3 has 13 residues. V was pared by 5 bases and J by 4 bases, with 8 bases between. Concerning this clone: The antigen is not known.

Repertoires were generated with immunoSEQ multiplex PCR, while TCRdb's copy carries only in-frame clones and drops some. The sample yields about 680,000 clones, roughly 90% seen once. The chain joins TRBV25-1 to TRBJ1-4; D not certain. Specimen: peripheral blood, collected in a trial of Ad26.COV2.S vaccine versus placebo. The receptor comes from a person between 18 and 59 years old who received the Ad26.COV2.S COVID-19 vaccine or a placebo. Here the CDR3 reads CASSRALNEKLFF. CDR3 nucleotides: TGTGCCAGCAGTCGGGCTCTTAATGAAAAACTGTTTTTT.